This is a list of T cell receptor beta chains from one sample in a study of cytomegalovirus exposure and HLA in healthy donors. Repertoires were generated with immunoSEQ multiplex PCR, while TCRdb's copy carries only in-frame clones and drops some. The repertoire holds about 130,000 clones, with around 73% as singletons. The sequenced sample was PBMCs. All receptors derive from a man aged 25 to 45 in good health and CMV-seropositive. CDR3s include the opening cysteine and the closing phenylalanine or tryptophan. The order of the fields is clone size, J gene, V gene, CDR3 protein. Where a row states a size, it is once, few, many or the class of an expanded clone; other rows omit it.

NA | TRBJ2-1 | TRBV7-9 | CAGRASGKAHEQFF
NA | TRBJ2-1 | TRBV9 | CASSVGRADNEQFF
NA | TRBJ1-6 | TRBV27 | CASSPTPNSPLHF
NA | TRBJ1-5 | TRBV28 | CASSRRGPQHF
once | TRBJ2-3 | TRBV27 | CASSPKPGGADTQYF
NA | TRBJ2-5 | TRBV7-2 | CASSWGQGAQETQYF
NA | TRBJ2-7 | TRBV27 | CASSLYRESSYEQYF
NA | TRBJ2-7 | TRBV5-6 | CASSFGPADHYEQYF
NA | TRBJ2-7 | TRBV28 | CASSFVSSYEQYF
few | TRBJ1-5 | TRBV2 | CASSAVQGVGQPQHF
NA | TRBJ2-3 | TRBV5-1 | CASSFTIPDTQYF
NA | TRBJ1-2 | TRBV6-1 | CASSEDAGGYGYSF
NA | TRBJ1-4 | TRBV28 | CASSSWTGDEKLFF
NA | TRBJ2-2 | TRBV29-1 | CSVERGDINTGELFF
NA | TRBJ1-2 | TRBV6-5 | CASSYLTAKRNYGYTF
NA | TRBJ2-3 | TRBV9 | CASSLSSKDTQYF